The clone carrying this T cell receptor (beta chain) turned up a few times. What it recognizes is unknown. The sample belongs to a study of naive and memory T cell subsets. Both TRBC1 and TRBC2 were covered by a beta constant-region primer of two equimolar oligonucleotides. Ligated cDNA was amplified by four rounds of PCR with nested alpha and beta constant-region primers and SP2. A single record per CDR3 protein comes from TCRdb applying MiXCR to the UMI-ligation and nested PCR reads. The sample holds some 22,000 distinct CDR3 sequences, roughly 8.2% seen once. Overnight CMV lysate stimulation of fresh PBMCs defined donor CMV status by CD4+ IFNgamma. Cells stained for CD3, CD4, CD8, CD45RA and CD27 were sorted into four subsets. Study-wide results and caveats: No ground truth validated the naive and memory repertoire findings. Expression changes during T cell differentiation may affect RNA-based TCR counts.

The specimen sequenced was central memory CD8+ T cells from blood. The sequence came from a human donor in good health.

Here the CDR3 reads CASRHRGMTEAFF. The CDR3 DNA sequence: TGTGCCAGCAGACACAGGGGAATGACTGAAGCTTTCTTT. The chain couples TRBV28 to TRBJ1-1; 7 bases line up with TRBD1. The CDR3 is 13 residues long. The ends lost 6 bases at V and 5 bases at J; junction bases unmatched: 6. CDR1 MDHEN and CDR2 SYDVKM come from the germline V gene.